The rows below give T cell receptor beta chains drawn from one sample of a study of molecular identifiers for immune sequencing clone quantification. TCRdb redid the calling of the PCR reads with MiXCR, one entry per CDR3 protein. The sample holds around 54,000 distinct CDR3 sequences, 25% seen once. The sample comprised naive CD8+ T cells from blood, with Jurkat cell RNA spiked in. The receptors originated from a human donor in good health. Some libraries in this study had Jurkat cell RNA spiked in. CDR3s include the opening cysteine and the closing phenylalanine or tryptophan. Each record gives: D gene, J gene, V gene, clone size, CDR3 protein, CDR3 DNA. The D gene is left open where the match is weak. Size is stated for part of the rows, as once, few or many counts, or as a class when the clone is expanded.

D gene: TRBD1
J gene: TRBJ1-2
V gene: TRBV4-1
clone size: many
CDR3 protein: CASSQDPQGGYGYTF
CDR3 DNA: TGCGCCAGCAGCCAAGATCCCCAGGGGGGCTATGGCTACACCTTC

D gene: TRBD2
J gene: TRBJ2-3
V gene: TRBV12-3/TRBV12-4
clone size: many
CDR3 protein: CASRPGLATYSTDTQYF
CDR3 DNA: TGTGCCAGCAGGCCGGGACTAGCGACCTACTCCACAGATACGCAGTATTTT

D gene: TRBD2
J gene: TRBJ2-3
V gene: TRBV7-9
clone size: many
CDR3 protein: CASTGLAGPDTQYF
CDR3 DNA: TGTGCCAGCACGGGACTAGCGGGACCAGATACGCAGTATTTT

D gene: NA
J gene: TRBJ2-7
V gene: TRBV5-6
clone size: NA
CDR3 protein: CASSLGGGRPYEQYF
CDR3 DNA: TGTGCCAGCAGCTTGGGAGGGGGGAGGCCCTACGAGCAGTACTTC

D gene: NA
J gene: TRBJ1-5
V gene: TRBV28
clone size: many
CDR3 protein: CASSLWGEENQPQHF
CDR3 DNA: TGTGCCAGCAGTTTGTGGGGAGAAGAGAATCAGCCCCAGCATTTT

D gene: NA
J gene: TRBJ1-2
V gene: TRBV6-2/TRBV6-3
clone size: many
CDR3 protein: CASSYPLGPNLSNYGYTF
CDR3 DNA: TGTGCCAGCAGTTACCCTTTGGGACCAAACCTATCTAACTATGGCTACACCTTC

D gene: NA
J gene: TRBJ1-2
V gene: TRBV7-9
clone size: once
CDR3 protein: CASSLEKPIYGYTF
CDR3 DNA: TGTGCCAGTAGCTTAGAGAAGCCCATCTATGGCTACACCTTC

D gene: NA
J gene: TRBJ1-1
V gene: TRBV4-1
clone size: few
CDR3 protein: CASSPDDRTMNTEAFF
CDR3 DNA: TGCGCCAGCAGCCCCGATGACAGGACCATGAACACTGAAGCTTTCTTT

D gene: TRBD2
J gene: TRBJ2-5
V gene: TRBV27
clone size: NA
CDR3 protein: CASSSLVFSGNQGTQYF
CDR3 DNA: TGTGCCAGCAGTTCCTTAGTATTTAGCGGGAATCAAGGGACCCAGTACTTC

D gene: TRBD2
J gene: TRBJ2-7
V gene: TRBV18
clone size: few
CDR3 protein: CASSPFKGTSGGLEQYF
CDR3 DNA: TGTGCCAGCTCACCGTTCAAAGGGACTAGCGGGGGGCTTGAGCAGTACTTC

D gene: TRBD2
J gene: TRBJ2-7
V gene: TRBV7-9
clone size: many
CDR3 protein: CASSLEPSGMYEQYF
CDR3 DNA: TGTGCCAGCAGCTTAGAGCCGAGCGGGATGTACGAGCAGTACTTC

D gene: NA
J gene: TRBJ1-5
V gene: TRBV19
clone size: NA
CDR3 protein: CAISIHNQHQHF
CDR3 DNA: TGTGCCATTAGTATACATAATCAGCACCAGCATTTT

D gene: NA
J gene: TRBJ2-3
V gene: TRBV28
clone size: few
CDR3 protein: CASSLLGALPMATDTQYF
CDR3 DNA: TGTGCCAGCAGTTTATTGGGGGCCCTTCCAATGGCCACAGATACGCAGTATTTT

D gene: NA
J gene: TRBJ2-3
V gene: TRBV7-9
clone size: few
CDR3 protein: CASSSTFTGLFTDTQYF
CDR3 DNA: TGTGCCAGCAGCTCTACCTTTACAGGGCTGTTCACAGATACGCAGTATTTT

D gene: NA
J gene: TRBJ2-2
V gene: TRBV9
clone size: many
CDR3 protein: CASSPGAGELFF
CDR3 DNA: TGTGCCAGCAGCCCAGGAGCCGGGGAGCTGTTTTTT

D gene: NA
J gene: TRBJ1-3
V gene: TRBV20-1
clone size: many
CDR3 protein: CSARDQGPGNTIYF
CDR3 DNA: TGCAGTGCTAGAGATCAGGGTCCTGGAAACACCATATATTTT

D gene: NA
J gene: TRBJ1-1
V gene: TRBV6-2/TRBV6-3
clone size: NA
CDR3 protein: CASGRILGVSTEAFF
CDR3 DNA: TGTGCCAGCGGCCGGATATTGGGGGTGAGCACTGAAGCTTTCTTT

D gene: NA
J gene: TRBJ1-1
V gene: TRBV7-9
clone size: many
CDR3 protein: CASSVGGRLWAFF
CDR3 DNA: TGTGCCAGCAGCGTGGGGGGCCGCCTCTGGGCTTTCTTT

D gene: NA
J gene: TRBJ1-5
V gene: TRBV6-2/TRBV6-3
clone size: once
CDR3 protein: CGRSYGTRNQPQHF
CDR3 DNA: TGTGGCCGCAGTTACGGGACAAGGAATCAGCCCCAGCATTTT

D gene: NA
J gene: TRBJ2-7
V gene: TRBV28
clone size: many
CDR3 protein: CASSHYEQYF
CDR3 DNA: TGTGCCAGCAGCCACTACGAGCAGTACTTC

D gene: NA
J gene: TRBJ2-3
V gene: TRBV4-2
clone size: many
CDR3 protein: CASSQGSGTDTQYF
CDR3 DNA: TGTGCCAGCAGCCAGGGGTCGGGCACAGATACGCAGTATTTT

D gene: NA
J gene: TRBJ1-5
V gene: TRBV24-1
clone size: few
CDR3 protein: CATRARGGTGQPQHF
CDR3 DNA: TGTGCCACCAGGGCTCGCGGAGGGACGGGCCAGCCCCAGCATTTT

D gene: NA
J gene: TRBJ2-3
V gene: TRBV3-2
clone size: NA
CDR3 protein: CASSRAGTGRRTDTQYF
CDR3 DNA: TGTGCCAGCAGCCGTGCAGGGACAGGGAGGAGAACAGATACGCAGTATTTT

D gene: NA
J gene: TRBJ1-2
V gene: TRBV6-5
clone size: few
CDR3 protein: CASSYVDTLYGYTF
CDR3 DNA: TGTGCCAGCAGTTACGTGGACACTTTATATGGCTACACCTTC

D gene: TRBD1
J gene: TRBJ2-3
V gene: TRBV4-2
clone size: few
CDR3 protein: CASSPGTGLHTQYF
CDR3 DNA: TGTGCCAGCAGCCCCGGGACAGGGTTACATACGCAGTATTTT

D gene: TRBD2
J gene: TRBJ2-3
V gene: TRBV7-3
clone size: few
CDR3 protein: CASSFGLAGGTDTQYF
CDR3 DNA: TGTGCCAGCAGCTTCGGACTAGCGGGAGGCACAGATACGCAGTATTTT

D gene: NA
J gene: TRBJ2-7
V gene: TRBV19
clone size: few
CDR3 protein: CGSRLTGNSYEQHF
CDR3 DNA: TGTGGCAGTAGATTAACAGGGAACTCCTACGAGCAGCACTTC

D gene: NA
J gene: TRBJ1-1
V gene: TRBV6-2/TRBV6-3
clone size: many
CDR3 protein: CASRPARQRANTEAFF
CDR3 DNA: TGTGCCAGCAGACCAGCCCGACAGAGGGCGAACACTGAAGCTTTCTTT

D gene: TRBD2
J gene: TRBJ2-2
V gene: TRBV4-1
clone size: many
CDR3 protein: CASSQGETSGAGELFF
CDR3 DNA: TGCGCCAGCAGCCAAGGAGAAACTAGCGGCGCCGGGGAGCTGTTTTTT

D gene: TRBD1
J gene: TRBJ2-5
V gene: TRBV6-5
clone size: many
CDR3 protein: CASSGTGGQETQYF
CDR3 DNA: TGTGCCAGCAGCGGGACAGGGGGTCAAGAGACCCAGTACTTC

D gene: NA
J gene: TRBJ2-7
V gene: TRBV27
clone size: many
CDR3 protein: CASGTSYEQYF
CDR3 DNA: TGTGCCAGCGGAACCTCCTACGAGCAGTACTTC

D gene: NA
J gene: TRBJ2-4
V gene: TRBV20-1
clone size: many
CDR3 protein: CSARVDGVGYF
CDR3 DNA: TGCAGTGCTAGAGTGGACGGGGTGGGGTACTTC

D gene: NA
J gene: TRBJ2-3
V gene: TRBV19
clone size: NA
CDR3 protein: CASSIDTYKVVTDTQYF
CDR3 DNA: TGTGCCAGTAGTATAGATACGTACAAGGTGGTTACAGATACGCAGTATTTT

D gene: NA
J gene: TRBJ1-4
V gene: TRBV6-5
clone size: many
CDR3 protein: CASSSTTWGEKLFF
CDR3 DNA: TGTGCCAGCAGTTCGACTACATGGGGTGAAAAACTGTTTTTT

D gene: NA
J gene: TRBJ2-2
V gene: TRBV19
clone size: many
CDR3 protein: CASSIASTGELFF
CDR3 DNA: TGTGCCAGTAGTATTGCCAGCACCGGGGAGCTGTTTTTT

D gene: NA
J gene: TRBJ2-4
V gene: TRBV20-1
clone size: many
CDR3 protein: CSARDNREVLGIQYF
CDR3 DNA: TGCAGTGCTAGAGATAATAGGGAGGTTTTGGGCATTCAGTACTTC

D gene: NA
J gene: TRBJ2-5
V gene: TRBV30
clone size: many
CDR3 protein: CAWSAGAGGYQETQYF
CDR3 DNA: TGTGCCTGGAGTGCAGGGGCCGGGGGCTACCAAGAGACCCAGTACTTC

D gene: NA
J gene: TRBJ2-3
V gene: TRBV12-3/TRBV12-4
clone size: many
CDR3 protein: CASRLNWGARDTQYF
CDR3 DNA: TGTGCCAGCAGACTTAACTGGGGGGCTCGGGATACGCAGTATTTT

D gene: NA
J gene: TRBJ2-7
V gene: TRBV20-1
clone size: many
CDR3 protein: CSARLGIGYEQYF
CDR3 DNA: TGCAGTGCTAGACTCGGGATAGGATACGAGCAGTACTTC

D gene: TRBD2
J gene: TRBJ2-3
V gene: TRBV19
clone size: many
CDR3 protein: CASMDPGGGTDTQYF
CDR3 DNA: TGTGCCAGTATGGATCCGGGAGGTGGCACAGATACGCAGTATTTT

D gene: NA
J gene: TRBJ2-7
V gene: TRBV29-1
clone size: many
CDR3 protein: CSVVSSKAYEQYF
CDR3 DNA: TGCAGCGTTGTTAGCAGTAAGGCCTACGAGCAGTACTTC

D gene: TRBD1
J gene: TRBJ1-1
V gene: TRBV29-1
clone size: medium-sized
CDR3 protein: CSVGGGDRTVTEAFF
CDR3 DNA: TGCAGCGTTGGGGGAGGGGACAGGACTGTCACTGAAGCTTTCTTT

D gene: TRBD1
J gene: TRBJ1-2
V gene: TRBV12-3/TRBV12-4
clone size: few
CDR3 protein: CASSLALSGGHGYTF
CDR3 DNA: TGTGCCAGCAGTTTAGCTCTCTCAGGGGGGCATGGCTACACCTTC

D gene: NA
J gene: TRBJ1-3
V gene: TRBV4-3
clone size: few
CDR3 protein: CASSQDIGNTIYF
CDR3 DNA: TGCGCCAGCAGCCAAGATATTGGAAACACCATATATTTT

D gene: NA
J gene: TRBJ2-3
V gene: TRBV7-6
clone size: NA
CDR3 protein: CASSLLVWSIGTQYF
CDR3 DNA: TGTGCCAGCAGCTTATTAGTGTGGTCGATTGGTACGCAGTATTTT

D gene: NA
J gene: TRBJ1-3
V gene: TRBV20-1
clone size: many
CDR3 protein: CSARGHISGNTIYF
CDR3 DNA: TGCAGTGCTAGAGGTCACATCTCTGGAAACACCATATATTTT

D gene: NA
J gene: TRBJ2-5
V gene: TRBV7-9
clone size: many
CDR3 protein: CASRRGAQETQYF
CDR3 DNA: TGTGCCAGCAGGCGAGGGGCCCAAGAGACCCAGTACTTC

D gene: TRBD1
J gene: TRBJ1-5
V gene: TRBV6-5
clone size: many
CDR3 protein: CASSSTVPGQNQPQHF
CDR3 DNA: TGTGCCAGCAGCTCTACAGTCCCGGGACAGAATCAGCCCCAGCATTTT

D gene: NA
J gene: TRBJ1-5
V gene: TRBV19
clone size: many
CDR3 protein: CASSSGTRSNQPQHF
CDR3 DNA: TGTGCCAGCTCTTCAGGGACGAGGAGCAATCAGCCCCAGCATTTT

D gene: TRBD1
J gene: TRBJ2-2
V gene: TRBV25-1
clone size: NA
CDR3 protein: CASSDRDRANTGELFF
CDR3 DNA: TGTGCCAGCAGTGATCGGGACAGGGCCAACACCGGGGAGCTGTTTTTT

D gene: NA
J gene: TRBJ2-3
V gene: TRBV28
clone size: many
CDR3 protein: CASNPRPTDTQYF
CDR3 DNA: TGTGCCAGCAACCCCCGGCCCACAGATACGCAGTATTTT

D gene: TRBD2
J gene: TRBJ2-3
V gene: TRBV18
clone size: many
CDR3 protein: CASSPPLAGGADTQYF
CDR3 DNA: TGTGCCAGCTCACCACCGCTAGCGGGGGGCGCAGATACGCAGTATTTT

D gene: TRBD2
J gene: TRBJ2-7
V gene: TRBV11-2
clone size: NA
CDR3 protein: CASSLEAPGTISSYEQYF
CDR3 DNA: TGTGCCAGCAGCTTAGAGGCCCCCGGGACTATAAGCTCCTACGAGCAGTACTTC

D gene: NA
J gene: TRBJ1-2
V gene: TRBV7-9
clone size: many
CDR3 protein: CASSLVPQGSSGYTF
CDR3 DNA: TGTGCCAGCAGCTTAGTCCCTCAGGGATCGAGTGGCTACACCTTC

D gene: NA
J gene: TRBJ2-3
V gene: TRBV6-2/TRBV6-3
clone size: many
CDR3 protein: CASSWTSSPDTQYF
CDR3 DNA: TGTGCCAGCAGCTGGACCTCCTCCCCAGATACGCAGTATTTT

D gene: TRBD1
J gene: TRBJ2-2
V gene: TRBV7-9
clone size: many
CDR3 protein: CASSSPGQANTGELFF
CDR3 DNA: TGTGCCAGCAGCTCCCCGGGACAGGCGAACACCGGGGAGCTGTTTTTT

D gene: NA
J gene: TRBJ1-5
V gene: TRBV4-3
clone size: NA
CDR3 protein: CASSQGRASIQPQHF
CDR3 DNA: TGCGCCAGCAGCCAAGGCAGGGCTAGTATTCAGCCCCAGCATTTT

D gene: TRBD1
J gene: TRBJ1-1
V gene: TRBV11-2
clone size: many
CDR3 protein: CASSRYEGARTEAFF
CDR3 DNA: TGTGCCAGCAGCCGTTACGAGGGGGCGCGCACTGAAGCTTTCTTT

D gene: TRBD2
J gene: TRBJ2-7
V gene: TRBV3-1
clone size: NA
CDR3 protein: CASSPQREGSYEQYF
CDR3 DNA: TGTGCCAGCAGCCCCCAGAGGGAGGGATCCTACGAGCAGTACTTC

D gene: TRBD1
J gene: TRBJ1-1
V gene: TRBV10-3
clone size: many
CDR3 protein: CAINPGRDRVMNTEAFF
CDR3 DNA: TGTGCCATCAACCCAGGTAGGGACAGGGTCATGAACACTGAAGCTTTCTTT